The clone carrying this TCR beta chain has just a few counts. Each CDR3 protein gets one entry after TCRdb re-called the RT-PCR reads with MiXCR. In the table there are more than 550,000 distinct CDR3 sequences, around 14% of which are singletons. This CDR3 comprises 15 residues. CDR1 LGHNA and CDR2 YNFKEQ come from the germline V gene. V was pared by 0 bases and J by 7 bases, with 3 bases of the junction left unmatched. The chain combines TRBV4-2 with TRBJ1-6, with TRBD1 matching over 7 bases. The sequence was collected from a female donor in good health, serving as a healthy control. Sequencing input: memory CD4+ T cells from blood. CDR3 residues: CASSQEGGANSPLHF. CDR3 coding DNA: TGTGCCAGCAGCCAAGAAGGGGGCGCGAATTCACCCCTCCACTTT.